Below, 19 T cell receptor beta chains from the same sample are listed, as sequenced in a study of beta chain features in type 1 diabetes. What was sequenced were expressed TCRB transcripts, since all of the isolated RNA had been reverse transcribed. The table came from immunoSEQ multiplex PCR; TCRdb's copy has only in-frame clones and leaves some out. The repertoire consists of around 150,000 clones, with 6.9% occurring once and the leading ten covering about 1.5%. Material: central memory CD4+ T cells from blood. Receptor source: a young woman in good health.

This clone was recorded at least ten times. The CDR3: CASSPPSGSSETQYF. The DNA for the CDR3 is TGTGCCAGCTCACCACCCAGCGGGAGTAGTGAGACCCAGTACTTC. The rearrangement uses TRBV18 and TRBJ2-5, with 8 bases lining up with TRBD2. The CDR3 is made up of 15 amino acids. The ends lost 0 bases at V and 5 bases at J; junction bases unmatched: 5. CDR1 and CDR2 from the germline V gene are KGHSH and LQKENI.

This clone has more than one count but fewer than ten. The chain has TRBV6-6 and TRBJ1-5; D is uncertain. The CDR3 totals 14 residues. Deletions cut 5 bases from V and 3 bases from J, with 11 bases between. From germline, CDR1 is MNHNY and CDR2 SVGAGI (reference sequence). This CDR3 is CASSSKAANQPQHF. CDR3 in DNA: TGTGCCAGCAGTAGCAAGGCGGCCAATCAGCCCCAGCATTTT.

This clone was detected a few times. The rearrangement joins TRBV5-1 to TRBJ1-1; 9 positions match TRBD1. V was clipped by 2 bases and J by 5 bases; unmatched bases: 7. The CDR3 loop spans 15 amino acids. Germline V CDR1 and CDR2: SGHRS, YFSETQ. The CDR3 protein is CASSLSGQGLTEAFF. CDR3 in DNA: TGCGCCAGCAGCTTATCTGGACAGGGGCTGACTGAAGCTTTCTTT.

This clone showed up just a few times. The V call is TRBV28, the J call TRBJ2-7; 16 positions match TRBD2. The germline V gene encodes CDR1 MDHEN and CDR2 SYDVKM. With V trimmed by 4 bases and J by 9 bases, 3 bases remained unmatched. The CDR3 covers 14 residues. The CDR3 is CASSSGLAGGRQYF. The CDR3 DNA reads as TGTGCCAGCAGTTCGGGACTAGCGGGGGGGCGGCAGTACTTC. Filled out from reference TRBV28 and TRBJ2-7, the complete variable domain reads DVKVTQSSRYLVKRTGEKVFLECVQDMDHENMFWYRQDPGLGLRLIYFSYDVKMKEKGDIPEGYSVSREKKERFSLILESASTNQTSMYLCASSSGLAGGRQYFGPGTRLTVT.

This clone was seen only a few times. This chain uses TRBV19 with TRBJ1-2, with 7 nucleotides matching TRBD1. With V trimmed by 4 bases and J by 2 bases, 10 bases remained unmatched. CDR3 length: 16 amino acids. From germline, CDR1 is LNHDA and CDR2 SQIVND (reference sequence). CDR3 sequence reads: CASSSFRDSLNYGYTF. The DNA of the CDR3 is TGTGCCAGTAGTAGCTTCCGGGACAGTTTGAACTATGGCTACACCTTC.

This clone has only a few counts. Other DNA sequences in the sample encode the same CDR3. The rearrangement joins TRBV28 to TRBJ2-3, with D tentatively TRBD1 (6 bases). Trimming took 1 base from V and 1 from J, leaving 9 bases between them. This CDR3 region has 15 residues. Germline V gene data show CDR1 as MDHEN and CDR2 as SYDVKM. This CDR3 is CASSLSQGGTDTQYF. CDR3 DNA: TGTGCCAGCAGTTTATCACAGGGAGGCACAGATACGCAGTATTTT.

This clone was counted ten times or more. Here the CDR3 DNA reads TGTGCCAGCAGCGTAGATCACACAGATACGCAGTATTTT. This gives the protein CASSVDHTDTQYF. The V and J genes are TRBV9 and TRBJ2-3; D unclear. Germline CDR1 is SGDLS and CDR2 is YYNGEE. Trimming took off 0 bases at V and 2 bases at J, with 4 bases between the two ends. The CDR3 is made up of 13 amino acids.

This clone appeared a few times. This chain joins TRBV2 and TRBJ2-5; D is unclear. With 5 bases removed from V and 5 bases from J, the gap between germline ends came to 6 bases. This CDR3 is built from 11 residues. The germline CDR1 and CDR2 sequences are SNHLY and FYNNEI. The DNA of the CDR3 is TGTGCCAGCAGTCGAACTGAGACCCAGTACTTC. Translating gives CASSRTETQYF.

The chain couples TRBV5-1 to TRBJ2-7, with 10 positions matching TRBD1. Germline V gene sequence: CDR1 SGHRS, CDR2 YFSETQ. This CDR3 contains 17 residues. V lost 5 bases and J lost 6; bases outside the gene matches: 17. The CDR3 region has the DNA TGCGCCAGCAGTCGACAGGGGGCAAGTGCGGGAACGGGCGAGCAGTACTTC. It yields the protein CASSRQGASAGTGEQYF.

This sequence joins TRBV5-1 and TRBJ2-2; 14 nucleotides match TRBD2. This CDR3 spans 16 amino acids. The J segment lost 5 bases and the V segment lost 6 bases, leaving 6 bases of the junction unmatched. Germline CDR1 and CDR2: SGHRS and YFSETQ. CDR3 residues: CASTTSGRARTGELFF. The CDR3 DNA sequence: TGCGCCAGCACGACTAGCGGGAGGGCCCGAACCGGGGAGCTGTTTTTT. Supplemented by reference TRBV5-1 and TRBJ2-2, the full variable domain reads KAGVTQTPRYLIKTRGQQVTLSCSPISGHRSVSWYQQTPGQGLQFLFEYFSETQRNKGNFPGRFSGRQFSNSRSEMNVSTLELGDSALYLCASTTSGRARTGELFFGEGSRLTVL.

This chain links TRBV9 with TRBJ2-1; TRBD2 is a possible D gene (5 bases). CDR3 length: 16 amino acids. Germline V lookup: CDR1 SGDLS, CDR2 YYNGEE. Trimming took off 3 bases at V and 0 bases at J, with 13 bases between the two ends. In DNA form, the CDR3 reads TGTGCCAGCAGCGCACGTTCGGAGGACTCCTACAATGAGCAGTTCTTC. It specifies CASSARSEDSYNEQFF. The variable domain in full, with the rest retrieved from reference TRBV9 and TRBJ2-1, is DSGVTQTPKHLITATGQRVTLRCSPRSGDLSVYWYQQSLDQGLQFLIQYYNGEERAKGNILERFSAQQFPDLHSELNLSSLELGDSALYFCASSARSEDSYNEQFFGPGTRLTVL.

This clone was counted many times. The J gene is TRBJ2-5, the V gene TRBV18; TRBD2 agrees at 7 bases. The CDR3 is made up of 16 amino acids. CDR1 is KGHSH and CDR2 is LQKENI in the germline V gene. V lost 5 bases and J lost 2; bases outside the gene matches: 11. The CDR3 loop reads CASSERTSGEQETQYF. The CDR3 coding sequence is TGTGCCAGCTCAGAGAGGACTAGTGGTGAACAAGAGACCCAGTACTTC. The full variable domain, completed using reference TRBV18 and TRBJ2-5, is NAGVMQNPRHLVRRRGQEARLRCSPMKGHSHVYWYRQLPEEGLKFMVYLQKENIIDESGMPKERFSAEFPKEGPSILRIQQVVRGDSAAYFCASSERTSGEQETQYFGPGTRLLVL.

The chain couples TRBV19 to TRBJ2-7, with 11 bases lining up with TRBD1. V shed 9 bases and J 4 bases; nucleotides not matched to a gene: 11. The CDR3 length is 15 residues. Germline CDR1 and CDR2: LNHDA and SQIVND (reference sequence). The DNA for the CDR3 is TGTGCCAGAAATCAAGACCGGGACAGGGGGTACGAGCAGTACTTC. Its translation: CARNQDRDRGYEQYF. The full variable domain, in which reference TRBV19 and TRBJ2-7 provide the parts outside the CDR3, is DGGITQSPKYLFRKEGQNVTLSCEQNLNHDAMYWYRQDPGQGLRLIYYSQIVNDFQKGDIAEGYSVSREKKESFPLTVTSAQKNPTAFYLCARNQDRDRGYEQYFGPGTRLTVT.

The sample holds a few counts of this clone. V gene TRBV7-2 combines with J gene TRBJ1-2; D remains ambiguous. Trimming stripped 3 bases from V and 5 bases from J, with 10 bases between. Germline assignment: CDR1 SGHTA and CDR2 FQGNSA. CDR3 length equals 13 residues. The CDR3 loop reads CASSFRTDYGYTF. The CDR3, as DNA: TGTGCCAGCAGCTTCCGGACTGATTATGGCTACACCTTC.

This clone has ten or more counts. V usage is TRBV28 and J usage is TRBJ2-1, with 7 bases matching TRBD2. The length of the CDR3 is 15 residues. Germline V gene data show CDR1 as MDHEN and CDR2 as SYDVKM. The J segment lost 9 bases and the V segment lost 3 bases, leaving 11 bases of the junction unmatched. The CDR3 loop is CASSFASGHRGEQFF. Here the CDR3 DNA reads TGTGCCAGCAGTTTTGCTAGCGGTCACCGCGGTGAGCAGTTCTTC. Together with reference TRBV28 and TRBJ2-1, the CDR3 gives the full variable domain: DVKVTQSSRYLVKRTGEKVFLECVQDMDHENMFWYRQDPGLGLRLIYFSYDVKMKEKGDIPEGYSVSREKKERFSLILESASTNQTSMYLCASSFASGHRGEQFFGPGTRLTVL.

This clone was detected only a few times. V usage is TRBV6-5 and J usage is TRBJ2-7, with D maybe TRBD1 (6 bases). Germline V gene data show CDR1 as MNHEY and CDR2 as SVGAGI. The CDR3 extends over 15 amino acids. Trimming pared 6 bases from V and 5 bases from J, leaving 20 bases between. The CDR3: CASSNTFRGFHEQYF. The CDR3 region has the DNA TGTGCCAGCAGCAATACTTTTAGGGGGTTCCACGAGCAGTACTTC.

The V gene is TRBV4-1, the J gene TRBJ1-1; TRBD1 might be the D (5 bases). The CDR3 totals 15 residues. CDR1 is MGHRA and CDR2 is YSYEKL in the germline V gene. Trimming removed 4 bases at V and 3 bases at J, with 15 bases between. CDR3 nucleotide sequence: TGCGCCAGCAGCCGAACCCAGGGAATCTACACTGAAGCTTTCTTT. Protein product: CASSRTQGIYTEAFF.

This clone was detected a few times. The chain joins TRBV19 to TRBJ2-1; 9 positions match TRBD1. From germline, CDR1 is LNHDA and CDR2 SQIVND (reference sequence). V was pared by 7 bases and J by 3 bases, with 4 bases of the junction left unmatched. The CDR3 runs to 14 residues. This CDR3 is CASTGQGFYNEQFF. The DNA of the CDR3 is TGTGCCAGTACCGGACAGGGGTTCTACAATGAGCAGTTCTTC. Together with reference TRBV19 and TRBJ2-1, the CDR3 gives the full variable domain: DGGITQSPKYLFRKEGQNVTLSCEQNLNHDAMYWYRQDPGQGLRLIYYSQIVNDFQKGDIAEGYSVSREKKESFPLTVTSAQKNPTAFYLCASTGQGFYNEQFFGPGTRLTVL.

The chain joins TRBV27 to TRBJ2-1; 8 bases line up with TRBD2. The CDR3 has 13 amino acids. V was clipped by 6 bases and J by 8 bases; unmatched bases: 6. The V gene's germline CDR1 is MNHEY and CDR2 SMNVEV (reference sequence). CDR3 bases: TGTGCCAGCAGGCCAACTAGCGGTGATGAGCAGTTCTTC. Residues: CASRPTSGDEQFF.